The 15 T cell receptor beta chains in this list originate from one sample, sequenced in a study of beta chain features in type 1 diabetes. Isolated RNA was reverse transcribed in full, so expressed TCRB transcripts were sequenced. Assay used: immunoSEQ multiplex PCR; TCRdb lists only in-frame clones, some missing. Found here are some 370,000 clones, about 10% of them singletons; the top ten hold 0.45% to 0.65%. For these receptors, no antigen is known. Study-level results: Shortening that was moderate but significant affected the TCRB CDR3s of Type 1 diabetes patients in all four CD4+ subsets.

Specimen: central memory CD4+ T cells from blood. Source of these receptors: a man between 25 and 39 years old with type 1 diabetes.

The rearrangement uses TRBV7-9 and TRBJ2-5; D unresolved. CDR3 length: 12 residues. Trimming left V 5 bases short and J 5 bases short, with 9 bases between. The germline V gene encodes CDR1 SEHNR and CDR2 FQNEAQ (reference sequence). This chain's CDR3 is CASSPGWETQYF. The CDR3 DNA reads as TGTGCCAGCAGCCCTGGGTGGGAGACCCAGTACTTC.

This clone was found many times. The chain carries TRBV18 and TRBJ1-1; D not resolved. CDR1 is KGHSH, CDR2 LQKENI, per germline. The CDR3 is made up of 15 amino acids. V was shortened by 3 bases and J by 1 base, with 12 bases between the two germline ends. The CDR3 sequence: CASSPGLQTNTEAFF. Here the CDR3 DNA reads TGTGCCAGCTCACCCGGTTTACAGACGAACACTGAAGCTTTCTTT.

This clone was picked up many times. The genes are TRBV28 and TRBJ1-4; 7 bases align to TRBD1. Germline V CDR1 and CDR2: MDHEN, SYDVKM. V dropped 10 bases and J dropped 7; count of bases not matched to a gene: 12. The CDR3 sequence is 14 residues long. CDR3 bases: TGTGCCACCTCCCAGGGGGGGCAGGGTGAAAAACTGTTTTTT. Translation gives CATSQGGQGEKLFF.

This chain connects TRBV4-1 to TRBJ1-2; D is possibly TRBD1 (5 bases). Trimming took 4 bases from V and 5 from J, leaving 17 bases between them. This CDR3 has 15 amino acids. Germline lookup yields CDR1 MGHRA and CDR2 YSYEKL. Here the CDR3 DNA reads TGCGCCAGCAGCCTAGCCCCAGGGACCTTATATGGCTACACCTTC. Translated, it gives CASSLAPGTLYGYTF.

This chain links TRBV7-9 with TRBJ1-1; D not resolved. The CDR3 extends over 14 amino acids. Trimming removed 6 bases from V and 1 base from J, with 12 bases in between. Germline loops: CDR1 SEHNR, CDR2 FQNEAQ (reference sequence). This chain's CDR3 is CASRRTWGNTEAFF. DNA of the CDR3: TGTGCCAGCAGGCGGACTTGGGGGAACACTGAAGCTTTCTTT.

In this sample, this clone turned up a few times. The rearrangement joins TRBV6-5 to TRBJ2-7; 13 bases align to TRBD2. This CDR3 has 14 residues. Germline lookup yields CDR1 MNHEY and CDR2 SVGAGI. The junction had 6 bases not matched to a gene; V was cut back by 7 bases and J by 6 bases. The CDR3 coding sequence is TGTGCCAGCACCCCGGGACTAGCGGGATCCGAGCAGTACTTC. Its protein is CASTPGLAGSEQYF.

The CDR3 reads CAISPGTGPYEQYF. In DNA form, the CDR3 reads TGTGCCATCAGCCCCGGGACAGGCCCCTACGAGCAGTACTTC. This rearrangement joins TRBV10-3 to TRBJ2-7, with TRBD1 matching 8 bases. The CDR3 contains 14 residues. Per the germline V gene, CDR1 is ENHRY and CDR2 is SYGVKD. The V and J ends lost 6 bases and 2 bases, in that order; junction bases with no gene match: 6.

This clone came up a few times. The CDR3 sequence: CASSLNTGTGGNEQFF. The CDR3 DNA reads as TGTGCCAGCAGTTTAAATACCGGGACAGGGGGCAATGAGCAGTTCTTC. V is TRBV28 and J is TRBJ2-1; TRBD1 aligns across 11 bases. This CDR3 is 16 amino acids long. With 2 bases clipped from V and 6 bases from J, the junction kept 6 bases outside the gene matches. CDR1 and CDR2 (germline): MDHEN, SYDVKM.

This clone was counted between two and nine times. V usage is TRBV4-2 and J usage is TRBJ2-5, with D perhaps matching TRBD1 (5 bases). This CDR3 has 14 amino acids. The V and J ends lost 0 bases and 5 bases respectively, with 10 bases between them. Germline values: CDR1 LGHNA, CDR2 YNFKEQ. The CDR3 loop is CASSQDGALETQYF. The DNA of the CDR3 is TGTGCCAGCAGCCAAGATGGGGCACTGGAGACCCAGTACTTC.

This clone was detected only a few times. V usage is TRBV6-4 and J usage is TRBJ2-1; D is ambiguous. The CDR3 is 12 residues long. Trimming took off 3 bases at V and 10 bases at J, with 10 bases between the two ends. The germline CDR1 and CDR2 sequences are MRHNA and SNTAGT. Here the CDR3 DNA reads TGTGCCAGCAGTGAAAGCCACGGAGAGCAGTTCTTC. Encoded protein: CASSESHGEQFF.

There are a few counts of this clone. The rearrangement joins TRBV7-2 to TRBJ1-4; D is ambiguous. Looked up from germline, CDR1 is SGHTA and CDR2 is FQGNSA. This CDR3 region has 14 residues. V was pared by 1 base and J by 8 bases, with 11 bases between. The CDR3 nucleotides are TGTGCCAGCAGCTTAGGAGAGGGTAGCGAAAAACTGTTTTTT. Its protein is CASSLGEGSEKLFF.

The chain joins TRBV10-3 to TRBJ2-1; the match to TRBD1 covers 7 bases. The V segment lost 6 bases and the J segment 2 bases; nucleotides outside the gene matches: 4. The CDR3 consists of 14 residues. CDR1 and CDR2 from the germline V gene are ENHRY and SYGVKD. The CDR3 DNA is TGTGCCATCAGGGATGGGACAGCCTACAATGAGCAGTTCTTC. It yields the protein CAIRDGTAYNEQFF.

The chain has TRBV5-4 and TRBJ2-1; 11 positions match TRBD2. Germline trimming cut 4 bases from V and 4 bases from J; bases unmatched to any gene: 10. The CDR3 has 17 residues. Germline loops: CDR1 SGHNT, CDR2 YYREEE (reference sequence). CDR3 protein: CASSALAGGPWYNEQFF. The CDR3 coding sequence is TGTGCCAGCAGCGCCTTAGCGGGAGGGCCATGGTACAATGAGCAGTTCTTC.

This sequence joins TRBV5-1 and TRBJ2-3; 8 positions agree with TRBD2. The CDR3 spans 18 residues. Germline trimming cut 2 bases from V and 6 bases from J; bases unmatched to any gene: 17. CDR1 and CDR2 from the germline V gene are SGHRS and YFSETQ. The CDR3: CASSFLRGERERDDTQYF. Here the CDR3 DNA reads TGCGCCAGCAGCTTCCTTCGTGGTGAGCGGGAGAGGGACGATACGCAGTATTTT.

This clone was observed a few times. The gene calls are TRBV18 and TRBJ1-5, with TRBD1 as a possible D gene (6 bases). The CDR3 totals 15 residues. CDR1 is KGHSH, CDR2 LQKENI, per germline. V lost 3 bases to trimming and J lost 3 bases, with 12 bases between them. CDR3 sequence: CASSPQTGPNQPQHF. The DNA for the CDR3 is TGTGCCAGCTCACCGCAGACAGGCCCCAATCAGCCCCAGCATTTT.